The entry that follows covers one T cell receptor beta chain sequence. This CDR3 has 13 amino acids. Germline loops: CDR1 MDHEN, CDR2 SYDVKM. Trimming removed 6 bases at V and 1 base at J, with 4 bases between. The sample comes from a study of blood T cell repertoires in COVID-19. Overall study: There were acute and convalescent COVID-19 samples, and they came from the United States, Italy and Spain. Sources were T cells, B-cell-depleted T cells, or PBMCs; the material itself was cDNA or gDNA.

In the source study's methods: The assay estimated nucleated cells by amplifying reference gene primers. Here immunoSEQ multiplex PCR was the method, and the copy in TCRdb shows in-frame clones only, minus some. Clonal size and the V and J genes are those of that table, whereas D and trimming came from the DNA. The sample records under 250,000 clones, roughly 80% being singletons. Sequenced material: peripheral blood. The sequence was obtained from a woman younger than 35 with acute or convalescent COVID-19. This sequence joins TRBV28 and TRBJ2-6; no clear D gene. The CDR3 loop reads CASSPSGANVLTF. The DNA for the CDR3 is TGTGCCAGCAGCCCATCTGGGGCCAACGTCCTGACTTTC.